In this sample, the clone carrying this TCR beta chain turned up a few times. Its antigen is not identified. Using immunoSEQ multiplex PCR, the repertoire was profiled, and TCRdb retains in-frame clones only, with some absent. The table shows 30,000 to 40,000 clones, with about three quarters occurring only once. For less than eleven days, 10^5 sorted CD4+ cells grew with T cell-depleted PBMCs and CEF. These data belong to a study of CD4 T cells in relation to SARS-CoV-2 and coronaviruses. Study-wide background: PBMCs were cultured with antigen for around nine days before TCR beta sequencing. Overall study findings and caveats: No donor gave both pre-pandemic and post-infection samples. Crossreactive clones expanded significantly less to SARS-CoV-2 than monoreactive clones.

This receptor was taken from an adult with COVID-19. Sequenced material: memory CD4+ T cells from PBMCs, cultured in vitro.

The CDR3 sequence is CATSGGQEFDEQYF. The CDR3 DNA sequence: TGTGCCACCAGCGGAGGACAGGAGTTCGACGAGCAGTACTTC. The rearrangement joins TRBV15 to TRBJ2-7, with TRBD1 identical over 7 bases. Germline CDR1 is LNHNV and CDR2 is YYDKDF (reference sequence). V was clipped by 5 bases and J by 5 bases; unmatched bases: 9. This CDR3 region has 14 residues.